The clone carrying this T cell receptor beta chain was seen many times. Its target is unknown. The data originate from a study of neurological immune-mediated disorders. Whole-study results and caveats: In HTLV-1-associated myelopathy, TCR clonal expansion was greatest, and in multiple sclerosis it was least, below healthy controls. Expanded clones shared no CDR3 amino acid sequences across subjects, suggesting private repertoires in all groups.

V lost 4 bases and J 0 bases, leaving 5 bases between the germline ends. This CDR3 has 13 residues. Looked up from germline, CDR1 is SGHDN and CDR2 is FVKESK. Sorted libraries were made with about a million CD4+ or CD8+ T cells. 5'RACE generated cDNA with 10-nucleotide random UMIs. Via MiXCR, TCRdb re-called the 5' RACE reads, giving one row per CDR3 protein. The data contain around 30,000 distinct CDR3 sequences, under 5% of them singletons. The sequenced sample was CD4+ T cells from blood. V gene TRBV14 combines with J gene TRBJ2-3; D is unclear. The clonotype comes from a woman in her thirties or forties in good health. As DNA, the CDR3 is TGTGCCAGCAGCCCCATGAGCACAGATACGCAGTATTTT. Residues: CASSPMSTDTQYF.